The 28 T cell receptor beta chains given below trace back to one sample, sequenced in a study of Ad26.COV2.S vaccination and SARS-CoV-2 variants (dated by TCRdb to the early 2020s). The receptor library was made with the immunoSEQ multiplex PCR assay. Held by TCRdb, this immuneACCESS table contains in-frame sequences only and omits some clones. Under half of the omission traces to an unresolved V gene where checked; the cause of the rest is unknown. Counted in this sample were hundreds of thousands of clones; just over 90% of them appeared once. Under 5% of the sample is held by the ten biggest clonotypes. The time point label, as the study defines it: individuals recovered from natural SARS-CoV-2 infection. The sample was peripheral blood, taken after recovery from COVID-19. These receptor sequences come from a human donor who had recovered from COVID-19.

The DNA of the CDR3 is TGTGCCAGCAGCTCACAAGATCGGGGCCACTTAGAGCAGTACTTC. Translation: CASSSQDRGHLEQYF. The chain has TRBV7-9 and TRBJ2-7; D tentatively fits TRBD1 or TRBD2 (5 bases each). Germline V gene sequence: CDR1 SEHNR, CDR2 FQNEAQ (reference sequence). Trimming removed 4 bases from V and 7 bases from J, with 20 bases in between. The length of the CDR3 is 15 residues.

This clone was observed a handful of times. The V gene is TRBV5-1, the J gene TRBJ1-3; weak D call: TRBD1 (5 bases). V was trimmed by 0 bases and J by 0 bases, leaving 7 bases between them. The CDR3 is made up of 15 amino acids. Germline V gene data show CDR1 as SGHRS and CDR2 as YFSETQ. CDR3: CASSLEGTSGNTIYF. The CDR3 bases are TGCGCCAGCAGCTTGGAAGGGACCTCTGGAAACACCATATATTTT.

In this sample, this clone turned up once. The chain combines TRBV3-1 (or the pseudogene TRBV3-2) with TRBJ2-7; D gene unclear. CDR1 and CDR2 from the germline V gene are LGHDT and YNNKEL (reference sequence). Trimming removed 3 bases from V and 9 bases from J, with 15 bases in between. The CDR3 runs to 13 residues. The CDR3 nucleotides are TGTGCCAGCAGCCAGCAGGCCCCCCAAGGGCAGTACTTC. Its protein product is CASSQQAPQGQYF.

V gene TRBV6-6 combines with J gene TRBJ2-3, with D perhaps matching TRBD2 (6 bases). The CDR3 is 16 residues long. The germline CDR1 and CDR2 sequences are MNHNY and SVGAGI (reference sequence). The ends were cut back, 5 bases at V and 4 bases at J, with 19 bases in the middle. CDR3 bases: TGTGCCAGCAGTCCCCTGGGCGGGGAGGTGTCAGATACGCAGTATTTT. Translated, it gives CASSPLGGEVSDTQYF.

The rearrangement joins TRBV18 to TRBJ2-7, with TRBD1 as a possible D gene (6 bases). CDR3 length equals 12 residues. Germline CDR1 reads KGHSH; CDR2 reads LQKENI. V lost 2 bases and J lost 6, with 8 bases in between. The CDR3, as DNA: TGTGCCAGCTCACCAACAGGGCCCGAGCAGTACTTC. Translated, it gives CASSPTGPEQYF.

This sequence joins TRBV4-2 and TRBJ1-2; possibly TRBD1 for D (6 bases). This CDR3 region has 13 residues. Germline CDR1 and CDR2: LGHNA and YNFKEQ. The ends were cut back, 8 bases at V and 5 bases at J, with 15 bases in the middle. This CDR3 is CASGWRGSYGYTF. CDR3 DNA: TGTGCCAGCGGGTGGAGGGGGAGTTATGGCTACACCTTC.

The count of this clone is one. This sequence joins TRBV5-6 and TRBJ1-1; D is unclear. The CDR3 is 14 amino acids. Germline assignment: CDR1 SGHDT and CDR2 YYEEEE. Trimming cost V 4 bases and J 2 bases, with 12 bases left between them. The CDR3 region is CASSRIQSNTEAFF. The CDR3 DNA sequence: TGTGCCAGCAGCCGGATACAGTCCAACACTGAAGCTTTCTTT.

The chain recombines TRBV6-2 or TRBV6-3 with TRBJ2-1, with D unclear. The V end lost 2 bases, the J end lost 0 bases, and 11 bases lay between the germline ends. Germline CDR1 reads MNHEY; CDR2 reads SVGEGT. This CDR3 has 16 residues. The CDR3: CASSYRAASSYNEQFF. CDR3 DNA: TGTGCCAGCAGTTACCGGGCGGCTAGCTCCTACAATGAGCAGTTCTTC.

The CDR3 DNA reads TGTGCCAGCAGCGGACCGGGACAGGGAGAATTCACTGAAGCTTTCTTT. This gives the protein CASSGPGQGEFTEAFF. The gene calls are TRBV2 and TRBJ1-1; 9 bases are shared with TRBD1. The CDR3 runs to 16 residues. Trimming took 6 bases from V and 4 from J; bases not matched to a gene: 12. Germline V gene lookup returns CDR1 SNHLY and CDR2 FYNNEI.

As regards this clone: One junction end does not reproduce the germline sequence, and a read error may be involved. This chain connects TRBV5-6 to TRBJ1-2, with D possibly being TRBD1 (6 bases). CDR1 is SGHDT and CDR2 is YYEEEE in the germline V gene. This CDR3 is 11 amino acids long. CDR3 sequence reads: CASSLYATGEF. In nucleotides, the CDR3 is TGTGCCAGCAGCTTGTACGCGACAGGAGAATTC.

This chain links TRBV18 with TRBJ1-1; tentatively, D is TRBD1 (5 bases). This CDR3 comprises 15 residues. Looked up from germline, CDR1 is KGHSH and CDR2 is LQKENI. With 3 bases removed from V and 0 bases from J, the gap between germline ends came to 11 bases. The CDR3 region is CASSPRDGLNTEAFF. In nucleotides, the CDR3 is TGTGCCAGCTCACCGCGGGACGGATTGAACACTGAAGCTTTCTTT.

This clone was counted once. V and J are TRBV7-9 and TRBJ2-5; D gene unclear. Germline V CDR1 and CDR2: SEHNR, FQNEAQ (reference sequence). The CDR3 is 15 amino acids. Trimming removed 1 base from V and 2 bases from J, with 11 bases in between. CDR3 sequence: CASSLGGRRQETQYF. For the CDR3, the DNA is TGTGCCAGCAGCTTAGGTGGCAGGCGACAAGAGACCCAGTACTTC.

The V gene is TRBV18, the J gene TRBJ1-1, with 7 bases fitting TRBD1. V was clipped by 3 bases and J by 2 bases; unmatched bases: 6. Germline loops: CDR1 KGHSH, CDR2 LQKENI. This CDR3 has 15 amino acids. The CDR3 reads CASSPNDRANTEAFF. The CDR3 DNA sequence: TGTGCCAGCTCACCTAATGACAGGGCAAACACTGAAGCTTTCTTT.

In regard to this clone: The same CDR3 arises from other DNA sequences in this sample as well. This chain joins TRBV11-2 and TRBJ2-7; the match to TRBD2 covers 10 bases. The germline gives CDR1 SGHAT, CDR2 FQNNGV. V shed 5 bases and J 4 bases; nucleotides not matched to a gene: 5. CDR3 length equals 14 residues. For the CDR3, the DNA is TGTGCCAGCAGCCTAGCGGGGGCGTCTTACGAGCAGTACTTC. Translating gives CASSLAGASYEQYF.

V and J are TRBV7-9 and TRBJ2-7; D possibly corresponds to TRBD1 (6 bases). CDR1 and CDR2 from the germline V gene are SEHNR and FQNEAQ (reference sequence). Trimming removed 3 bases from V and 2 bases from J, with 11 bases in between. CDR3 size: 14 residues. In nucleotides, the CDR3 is TGTGCCAGCAGCTTGGTAACAGGGCCCTACGAGCAGTACTTC. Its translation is CASSLVTGPYEQYF.

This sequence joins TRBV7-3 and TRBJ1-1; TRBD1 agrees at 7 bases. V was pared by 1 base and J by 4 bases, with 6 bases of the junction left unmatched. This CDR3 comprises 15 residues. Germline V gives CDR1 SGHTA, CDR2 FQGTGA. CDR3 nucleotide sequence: TGTGCCAGCAGCTTAAGGCGCCAGGGGGTCACTGAAGCTTTCTTT. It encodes CASSLRRQGVTEAFF.

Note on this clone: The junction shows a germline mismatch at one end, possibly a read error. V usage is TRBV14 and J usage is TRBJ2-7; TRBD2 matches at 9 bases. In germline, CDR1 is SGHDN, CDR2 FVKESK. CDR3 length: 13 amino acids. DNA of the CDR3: TGTGCCAGCAGCCCCAGTGGCTCCGGGACTAGCTCCTTC. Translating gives CASSPSGSGTSSF.

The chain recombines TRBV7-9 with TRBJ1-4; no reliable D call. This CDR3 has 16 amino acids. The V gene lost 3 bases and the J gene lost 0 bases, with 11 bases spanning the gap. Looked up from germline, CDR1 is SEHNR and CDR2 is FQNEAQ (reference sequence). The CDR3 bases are TGTGCCAGCAGCTTCCGGGGATCTGCAACTAATGAAAAACTGTTTTTT. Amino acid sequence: CASSFRGSATNEKLFF.

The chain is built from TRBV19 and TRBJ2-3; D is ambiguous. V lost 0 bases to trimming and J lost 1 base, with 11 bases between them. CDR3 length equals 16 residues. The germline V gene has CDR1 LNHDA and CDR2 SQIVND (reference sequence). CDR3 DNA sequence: TGTGCCAGTAGTATAGATCGCGCCTCTGGCACAGATACGCAGTATTTT. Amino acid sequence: CASSIDRASGTDTQYF.

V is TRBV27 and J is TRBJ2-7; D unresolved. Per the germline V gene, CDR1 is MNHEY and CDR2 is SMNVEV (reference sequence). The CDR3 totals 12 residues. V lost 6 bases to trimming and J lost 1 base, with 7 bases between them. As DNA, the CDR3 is TGTGCCAGCAGATTGCAGTCCTACGAGCAGTACTTC. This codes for CASRLQSYEQYF.

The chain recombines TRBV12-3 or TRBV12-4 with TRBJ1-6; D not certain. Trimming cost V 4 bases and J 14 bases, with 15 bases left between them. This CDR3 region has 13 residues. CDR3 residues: CASSYRTPIALHF. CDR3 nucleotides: TGTGCCAGCAGTTATAGGACTCCGATAGCCCTCCACTTT.

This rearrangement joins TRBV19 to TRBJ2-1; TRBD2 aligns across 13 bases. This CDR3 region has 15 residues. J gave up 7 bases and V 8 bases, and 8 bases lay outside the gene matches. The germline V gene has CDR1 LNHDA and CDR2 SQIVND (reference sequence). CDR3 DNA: TGTGCCAGTTCACGGACTAGCGGGGGCCATAATGAGCAGTTCTTC. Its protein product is CASSRTSGGHNEQFF.

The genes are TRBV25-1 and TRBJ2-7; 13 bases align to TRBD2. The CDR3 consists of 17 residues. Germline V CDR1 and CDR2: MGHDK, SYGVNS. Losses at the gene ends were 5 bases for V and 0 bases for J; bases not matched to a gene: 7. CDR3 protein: CASSSPGLAGISYEQYF. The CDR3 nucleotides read TGTGCCAGCAGTTCTCCGGGACTAGCGGGGATCTCCTACGAGCAGTACTTC.

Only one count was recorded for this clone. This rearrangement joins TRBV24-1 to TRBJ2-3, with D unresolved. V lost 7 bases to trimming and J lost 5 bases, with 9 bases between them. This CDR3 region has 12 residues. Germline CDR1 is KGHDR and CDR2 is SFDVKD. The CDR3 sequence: CATRGNGDTQYF. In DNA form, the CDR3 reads TGTGCCACCAGAGGGAATGGAGATACGCAGTATTTT.

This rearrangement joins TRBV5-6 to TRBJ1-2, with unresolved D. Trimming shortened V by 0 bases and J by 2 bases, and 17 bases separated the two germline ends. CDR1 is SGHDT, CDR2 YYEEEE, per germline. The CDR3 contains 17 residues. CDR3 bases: TGTGCCAGCAGCTTGGTCCCTAGACTGACCCTAAACTATGGCTACACCTTC. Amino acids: CASSLVPRLTLNYGYTF.

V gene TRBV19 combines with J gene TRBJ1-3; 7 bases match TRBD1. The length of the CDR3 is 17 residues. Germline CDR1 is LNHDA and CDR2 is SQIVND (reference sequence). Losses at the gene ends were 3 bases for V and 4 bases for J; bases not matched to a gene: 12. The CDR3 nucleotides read TGTGCCAGTAGTATCCGGGGGACAGACACTAGCGGAAACACCATATATTTT. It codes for CASSIRGTDTSGNTIYF. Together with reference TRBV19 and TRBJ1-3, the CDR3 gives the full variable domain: DGGITQSPKYLFRKEGQNVTLSCEQNLNHDAMYWYRQDPGQGLRLIYYSQIVNDFQKGDIAEGYSVSREKKESFPLTVTSAQKNPTAFYLCASSIRGTDTSGNTIYFGEGSWLTVV.

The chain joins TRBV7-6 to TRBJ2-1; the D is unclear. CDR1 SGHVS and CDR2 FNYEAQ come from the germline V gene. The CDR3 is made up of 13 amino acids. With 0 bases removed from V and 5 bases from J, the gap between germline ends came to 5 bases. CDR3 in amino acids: CASSLAGHNEQFF. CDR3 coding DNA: TGTGCCAGCAGCTTAGCCGGGCACAATGAGCAGTTCTTC. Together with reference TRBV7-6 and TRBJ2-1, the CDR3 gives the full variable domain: GAGVSQSPRYKVTKRGQDVALRCDPISGHVSLYWYRQALGQGPEFLTYFNYEAQQDKSGLPNDRFSAERPEGSISTLTIQRTEQRDSAMYRCASSLAGHNEQFFGPGTRLTVL.

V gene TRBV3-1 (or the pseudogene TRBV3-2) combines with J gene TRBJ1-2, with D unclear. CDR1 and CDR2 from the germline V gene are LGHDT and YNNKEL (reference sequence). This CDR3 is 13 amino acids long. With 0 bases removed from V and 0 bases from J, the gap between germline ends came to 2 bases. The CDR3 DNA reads TGTGCCAGCAGCCAAGAGCCTAACTATGGCTACACCTTC. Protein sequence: CASSQEPNYGYTF.